This T cell receptor beta chain came from a study of T cells in Graves' hyperthyroidism and ophthalmopathy (dated by TCRdb to 2018 to 2020). Turning to the overall study: Peripheral blood was collected at initial diagnosis, before any treatment. The roughly 100 discovery patients were randomly split 7:3 into training and test sets. TCR Vbeta CDR3 sequencing of fewer than 150 peripheral blood samples (under 45 ophthalmopathy, 75 or so hyperthyroidism and approximately 17 progressor patients) is reported in the paper. After blood sampling, hyperthyroidism patients were treated with methimazole at a starting dose of 30 mg daily, and ophthalmopathy patients were treated with high-dose intravenous methylprednisolone. Thyroid tissue and blood T-cell repertoires from six Graves' hyperthyroidism patients were also compared in the study. TCR V-J signatures able to tell the groups apart were searched for in a discovery cohort of 100 patients, of whom over 40 had Graves' ophthalmopathy and about 55 had stable Graves' hyperthyroidism. Prospective prediction of ophthalmopathy was tested in an independent validation cohort consisting of about 20 hyperthyroidism patients and more than 15 patients who later progressed to ophthalmopathy.

TCR beta CDR3 regions were amplified from RNA transcripts. The first round of RT-PCR for the TCR CDR3 was performed with the HTBI primer set and the Qiagen OneStep RT-PCR kit. A second multiplex PCR round built the libraries, followed by size selection and purification. Sequencing of the libraries was done on an Illumina HiSeq2000 using paired-end 100 bp reads. The source study handled its data this way. SOAPnuke was used to process the raw data, with reads discarded if the reads contained adapters or uncalled bases, had a mean Phred below 15, or lacked an exact constant-primer or identifier match. COPE v1.2.5 was used to merge the high-quality paired reads, and each unique nucleotide sequence was defined as a clonotype. MiTCR v1.1 was used to align the clonotypes against IMGT TRBV, TRBD and TRBJ reference segments. Only V-J combinations with frequency above 0.0001, covering about 99% of repertoires, were analysed. The TCS score was defined as the ratio of F50 (clonal expansion) to E x V (chaos), calculated using BLOSUM62-based TCRdist between CDR3 peptides within each V-J. Welch's t-statistics and random forest reduced just over 500 V-J features to around 14, which were used in a naive Bayes classifier (R e1071). TCRdb reprocessing: public reads trimmed at Q25 with fastp, clones called with MiXCR, in-frame beta chains kept. Duplicate CDR3 protein sequences are folded into a single record with the most common DNA and genes. The V and J calls reflect TCRdb's pipeline rather than the authors' work. The sample table contains roughly 570,000 distinct CDR3 sequences; only one count was recorded for around 14% of them. In total, the top ten clones hold around 6.6% of the sample.

Stable Graves' hyperthyroidism was defined as no progression to ophthalmopathy during 18 months of follow-up. Hyperthyroidism patients were newly diagnosed, with disease duration under 2 months, and aged 18 to 65 years. The study excluded patients with uncontrolled infections, other autoimmune diseases, pregnancy or lactation. Diagnoses were established on the basis of clinical symptoms, serum thyroxine and TRAb, thyroid ultrasound, and orbital computed tomography. PBMCs were isolated from more than 9 ml of fresh peripheral blood by Ficoll-Paque density gradient centrifugation. Total RNA was extracted using Trizol reagent, and RNA quality was assessed on an Agilent 2100 Bioanalyzer. This clonotype appeared a few times. Its antigen is currently not known. The record has no base qualities; no much larger clone is one base away. Germline trimming: 0 bases from V, 2 bases from J; junction bases outside gene matches: 4. The CDR3 spans 15 residues, from the cysteine through the phenylalanine. Only the CDR3 part of the read is kept: 45 bases, read in frame from the first base. In the germline V gene, CDR1 corresponds to SQVTM and CDR2 to ANQGSEA.

Beyond this particular receptor, the publication reports: No statistical method was used to set the sample size in advance, and investigators knew the group allocation. During validation, the model predicted progression to ophthalmopathy a median of around 6 months ahead of onset, with approximately 71% sensitivity and about 75% specificity. Most expanded thyroid clonotypes (frequency above 0.001) were also detected in blood, suggesting blood repertoires may reflect thyroid immune responses. In cross-validation, a model built on a 13 V-J signature told ophthalmopathy apart from stable hyperthyroidism with 85% to 90% sensitivity and 81% to 82% specificity, and in testing the same model reached 80%/75%.

This clonotype was sampled from a woman in her thirties with Graves' hyperthyroidism. The rearranged segments are TRBV29-1 and TRBJ2-1; 7 central bases correspond to TRBD2. The sample comprised blood. The CDR3 reads CSVEDPSGPYNEQFF. The nucleotide sequence reads TGCAGCGTTGAAGACCCTAGCGGCCCCTACAATGAGCAGTTCTTC.